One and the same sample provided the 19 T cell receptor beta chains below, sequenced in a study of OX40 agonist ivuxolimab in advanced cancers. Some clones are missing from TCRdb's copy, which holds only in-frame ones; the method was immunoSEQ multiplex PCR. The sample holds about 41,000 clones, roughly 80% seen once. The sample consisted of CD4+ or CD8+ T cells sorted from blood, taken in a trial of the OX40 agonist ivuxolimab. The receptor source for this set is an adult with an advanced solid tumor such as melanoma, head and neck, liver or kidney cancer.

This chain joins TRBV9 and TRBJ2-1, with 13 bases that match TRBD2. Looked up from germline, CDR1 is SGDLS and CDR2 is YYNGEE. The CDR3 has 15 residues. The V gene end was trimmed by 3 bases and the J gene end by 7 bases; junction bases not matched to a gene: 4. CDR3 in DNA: TGTGCCAGCAGCGCGGGACTAGCGGGAAGGAATGAGCAGTTCTTC. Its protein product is CASSAGLAGRNEQFF.

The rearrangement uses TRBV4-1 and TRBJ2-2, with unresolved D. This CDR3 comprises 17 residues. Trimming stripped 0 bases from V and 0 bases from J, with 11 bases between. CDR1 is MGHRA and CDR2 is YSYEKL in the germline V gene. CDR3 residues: CASSQEAPSSNTGELFF. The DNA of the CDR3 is TGCGCCAGCAGCCAAGAGGCCCCCAGTTCGAACACCGGGGAGCTGTTTTTT.

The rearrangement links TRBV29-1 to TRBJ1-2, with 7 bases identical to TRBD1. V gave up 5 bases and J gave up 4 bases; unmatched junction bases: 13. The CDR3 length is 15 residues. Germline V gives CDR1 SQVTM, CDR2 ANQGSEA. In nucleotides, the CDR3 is TGCAGCGTTCATGCTGGCGGGACAGCCAGCTATGGCTACACCTTC. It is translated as CSVHAGGTASYGYTF.

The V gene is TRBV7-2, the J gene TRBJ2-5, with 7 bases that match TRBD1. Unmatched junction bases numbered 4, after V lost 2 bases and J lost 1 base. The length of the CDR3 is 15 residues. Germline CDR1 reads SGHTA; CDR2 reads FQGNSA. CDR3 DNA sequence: TGTGCCAGCAGCTTATTAGGACAGGTCCAAGAGACCCAGTACTTC. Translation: CASSLLGQVQETQYF.

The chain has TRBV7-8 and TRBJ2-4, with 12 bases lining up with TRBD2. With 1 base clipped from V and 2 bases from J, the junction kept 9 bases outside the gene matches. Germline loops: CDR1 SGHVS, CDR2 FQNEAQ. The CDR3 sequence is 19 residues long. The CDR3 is CASSLESPGLAGPKNIQYF. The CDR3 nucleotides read TGTGCCAGCAGCTTAGAGAGCCCGGGACTAGCGGGCCCCAAAAACATTCAGTACTTC.

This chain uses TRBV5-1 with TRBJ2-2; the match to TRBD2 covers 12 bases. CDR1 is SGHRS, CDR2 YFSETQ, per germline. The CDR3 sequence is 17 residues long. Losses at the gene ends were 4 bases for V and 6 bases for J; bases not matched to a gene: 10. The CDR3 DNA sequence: TGCGCCAGCAGCCCGCTCGGGCTAGCGGGAGGGCCCGGGGAGCTGTTTTTT. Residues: CASSPLGLAGGPGELFF.

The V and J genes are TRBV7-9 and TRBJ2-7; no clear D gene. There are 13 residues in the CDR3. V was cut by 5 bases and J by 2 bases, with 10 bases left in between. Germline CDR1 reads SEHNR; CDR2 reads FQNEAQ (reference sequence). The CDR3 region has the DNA TGTGCCAGCAGCCCAGGCAGTACCTACGAGCAGTACTTC. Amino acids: CASSPGSTYEQYF.

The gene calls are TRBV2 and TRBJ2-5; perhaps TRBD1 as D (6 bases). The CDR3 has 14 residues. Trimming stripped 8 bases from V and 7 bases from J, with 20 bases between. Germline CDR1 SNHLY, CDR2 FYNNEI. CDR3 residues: CASGAGTRGGTQYF. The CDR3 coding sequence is TGTGCCAGCGGGGCGGGTACCCGAGGGGGGACCCAGTACTTC.

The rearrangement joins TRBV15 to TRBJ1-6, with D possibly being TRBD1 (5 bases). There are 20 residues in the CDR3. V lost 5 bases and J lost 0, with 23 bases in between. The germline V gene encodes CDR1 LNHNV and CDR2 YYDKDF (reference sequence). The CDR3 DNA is TGTGCCACCAGCCCCTCGACCAGGGAGGACCTAAGCTCCTATAATTCACCCCTCCACTTT. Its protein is CATSPSTREDLSSYNSPLHF. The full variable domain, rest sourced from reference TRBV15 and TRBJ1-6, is DAMVIQNPRYQVTQFGKPVTLSCSQTLNHNVMYWYQQKSSQAPKLLFHYYDKDFNNEADTPDNFQSRRPNTSFCFLDIRSPGLGDTAMYLCATSPSTREDLSSYNSPLHFGNGTRLTVT.

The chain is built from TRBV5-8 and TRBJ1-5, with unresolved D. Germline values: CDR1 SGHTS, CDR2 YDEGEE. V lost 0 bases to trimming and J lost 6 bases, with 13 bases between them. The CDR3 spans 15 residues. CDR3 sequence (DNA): TGTGCCAGCAGCTTGGGAGGGAATGGTGGTCAGCCCCAGCATTTT. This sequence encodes CASSLGGNGGQPQHF.

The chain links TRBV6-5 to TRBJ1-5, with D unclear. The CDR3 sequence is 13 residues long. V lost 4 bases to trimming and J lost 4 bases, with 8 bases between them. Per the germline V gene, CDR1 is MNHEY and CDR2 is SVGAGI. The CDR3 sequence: CASSWALNQPQHF. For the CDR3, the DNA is TGTGCCAGCAGTTGGGCACTAAATCAGCCCCAGCATTTT.

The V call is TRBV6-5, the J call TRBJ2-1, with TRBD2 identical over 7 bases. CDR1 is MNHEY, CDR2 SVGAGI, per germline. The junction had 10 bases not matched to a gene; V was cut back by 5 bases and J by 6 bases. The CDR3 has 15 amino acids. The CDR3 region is CASSPLAELSNEQFF. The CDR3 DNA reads TGTGCCAGCAGTCCCCTAGCGGAACTCTCCAATGAGCAGTTCTTC.

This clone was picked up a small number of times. CDR3 residues: CASSEIWDRAADTQYF. The CDR3 DNA is TGTGCCAGCAGTGAAATCTGGGACAGGGCCGCGGATACGCAGTATTTT. This rearrangement joins TRBV6-1 to TRBJ2-3; 9 positions match TRBD1. Germline V lookup: CDR1 MNHNS, CDR2 SASEGT. V lost 2 bases, J lost 6 bases, and 9 bases stayed unmatched. The length of the CDR3 is 16 residues.

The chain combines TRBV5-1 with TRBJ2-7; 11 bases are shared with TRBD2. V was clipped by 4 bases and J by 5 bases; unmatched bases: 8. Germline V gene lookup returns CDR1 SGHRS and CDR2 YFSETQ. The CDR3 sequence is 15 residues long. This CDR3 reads CASSPLASGRHEQYF. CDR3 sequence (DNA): TGCGCCAGCAGCCCGCTGGCTAGCGGGAGGCACGAGCAGTACTTC. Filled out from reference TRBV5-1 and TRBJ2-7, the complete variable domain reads KAGVTQTPRYLIKTRGQQVTLSCSPISGHRSVSWYQQTPGQGLQFLFEYFSETQRNKGNFPGRFSGRQFSNSRSEMNVSTLELGDSALYLCASSPLASGRHEQYFGPGTRLTVT.

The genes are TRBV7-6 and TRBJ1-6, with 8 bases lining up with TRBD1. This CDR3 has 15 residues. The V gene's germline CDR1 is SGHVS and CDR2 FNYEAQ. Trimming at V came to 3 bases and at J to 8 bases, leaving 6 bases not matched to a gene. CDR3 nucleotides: TGTGCCAGCAGCTTTGATGCGACAGGGGATTCACCCCTCCACTTT. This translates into CASSFDATGDSPLHF.

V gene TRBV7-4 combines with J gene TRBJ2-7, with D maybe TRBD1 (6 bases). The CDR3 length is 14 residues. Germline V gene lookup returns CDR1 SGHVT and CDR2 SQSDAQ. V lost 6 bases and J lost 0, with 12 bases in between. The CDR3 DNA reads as TGTGCCAGCAGTTCCCCGACAGGCTCCTACGAGCAGTACTTC. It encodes CASSSPTGSYEQYF. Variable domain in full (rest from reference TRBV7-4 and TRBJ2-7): GAGVSQSPRYKVAKRGRDVALRCDSISGHVTLYWYRQTLGQGSEVLTYSQSDAQRDKSGRPSGRFSAERPERSVSTLKIQRTEQGDSAVYLCASSSPTGSYEQYFGPGTRLTVT.

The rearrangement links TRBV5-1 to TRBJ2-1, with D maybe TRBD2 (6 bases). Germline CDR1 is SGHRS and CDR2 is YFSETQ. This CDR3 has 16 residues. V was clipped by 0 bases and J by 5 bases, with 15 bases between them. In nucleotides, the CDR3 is TGCGCCAGCAGCTTGGATCCCGGGACTGGGGACAATGAGCAGTTCTTC. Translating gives CASSLDPGTGDNEQFF.

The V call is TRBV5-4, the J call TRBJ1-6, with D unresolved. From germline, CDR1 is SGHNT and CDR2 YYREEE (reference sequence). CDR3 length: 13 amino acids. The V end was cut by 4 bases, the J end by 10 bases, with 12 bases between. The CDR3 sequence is CASSPLTQSPLHF. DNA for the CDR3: TGTGCCAGCAGCCCCCTGACCCAGTCACCCCTCCACTTT. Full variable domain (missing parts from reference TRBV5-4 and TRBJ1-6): ETGVTQSPTHLIKTRGQQVTLRCSSQSGHNTVSWYQQALGQGPQFIFQYYREEENGRGNFPPRFSGLQFPNYSSELNVNALELDDSALYLCASSPLTQSPLHFGNGTRLTVT.

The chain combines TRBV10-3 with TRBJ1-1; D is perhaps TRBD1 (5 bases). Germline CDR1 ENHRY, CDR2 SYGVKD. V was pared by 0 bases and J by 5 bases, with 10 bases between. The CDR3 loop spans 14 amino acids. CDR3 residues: CAISESGGGTEAFF. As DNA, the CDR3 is TGTGCCATCAGTGAGTCGGGGGGTGGGACTGAAGCTTTCTTT.